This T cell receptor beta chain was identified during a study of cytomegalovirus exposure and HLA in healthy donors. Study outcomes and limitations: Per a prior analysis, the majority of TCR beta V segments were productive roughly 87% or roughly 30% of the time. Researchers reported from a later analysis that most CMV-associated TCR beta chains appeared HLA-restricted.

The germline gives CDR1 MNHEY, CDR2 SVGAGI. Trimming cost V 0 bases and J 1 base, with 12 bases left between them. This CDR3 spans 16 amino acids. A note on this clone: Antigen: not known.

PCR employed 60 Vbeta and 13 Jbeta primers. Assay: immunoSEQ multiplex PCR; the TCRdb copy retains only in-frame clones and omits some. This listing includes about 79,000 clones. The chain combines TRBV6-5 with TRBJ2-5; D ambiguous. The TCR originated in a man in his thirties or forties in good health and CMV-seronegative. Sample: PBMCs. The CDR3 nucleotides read TGTGCCAGCAGTTACTCCGGCAGGCCGTCCCAAGAGACCCAGTACTTC. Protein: CASSYSGRPSQETQYF.